This entry lists 30 T cell receptor beta chains sequenced from one sample in a study of Graves' ophthalmopathy and Graves' hyperthyroidism. As the template, RNA transcripts were used to amplify TCR beta CDR3 regions. The library came from an HTBI-primed first-round RT-PCR and a second-round multiplex PCR. TCRdb analysed the multiplex PCR reads with MiXCR anew, one entry per CDR3 protein. The data contain around 1,000,000 distinct CDR3 sequences, less than 45% of them seen just once; the ten biggest clones take up more than 9.5%. Sequencing was carried out using peripheral blood or thyroid tissue (not recorded which). Every receptor here comes from an adult man with Graves' hyperthyroidism.

This clonotype has ten or more counts. The rearrangement links TRBV15 to TRBJ2-5; D may be TRBD2 (5 bases). Germline CDR1 LNHNV, CDR2 YYDKDF (reference sequence). This CDR3 has 15 residues. The V gene lost 1 base and the J gene lost 4 bases, with 13 bases spanning the gap. The CDR3 loop reads CATSRGGVAGETQYF. CDR3 coding DNA: TGTGCCACCAGCAGAGGGGGAGTAGCTGGAGAGACCCAGTACTTC. Full variable domain (missing parts from reference TRBV15 and TRBJ2-5): DAMVIQNPRYQVTQFGKPVTLSCSQTLNHNVMYWYQQKSSQAPKLLFHYYDKDFNNEADTPDNFQSRRPNTSFCFLDIRSPGLGDTAMYLCATSRGGVAGETQYFGPGTRLLVL.

There are many counts of this clonotype. The CDR3 loop reads CASSSDRAGANVLTF. The CDR3 DNA follows: TGTGCCAGCAGCTCCGACAGGGCCGGGGCCAACGTCCTGACTTTC. The gene calls are TRBV11-2 and TRBJ2-6; TRBD1 agrees at 7 bases. This CDR3 is 15 amino acids long. The V gene's germline CDR1 is SGHAT and CDR2 FQNNGV. V gave up 4 bases and J gave up 4 bases; unmatched junction bases: 4.

This clonotype came up many times. The chain recombines TRBV25-1 with TRBJ1-1, with D tentatively TRBD1 (6 bases). The CDR3 has 16 residues. Germline values: CDR1 MGHDK, CDR2 SYGVNS. V was trimmed by 1 base and J by 1 base, leaving 13 bases between them. The CDR3, as DNA: TGTGCCAGCAGTGAATCTTGGGGACAACCGAACACTGAAGCTTTCTTT. Translating it yields CASSESWGQPNTEAFF. Drawing the rest from reference TRBV25-1 and TRBJ1-1, the complete variable domain is EADIYQTPRYLVIGTGKKITLECSQTMGHDKMYWYQQDPGMELHLIHYSYGVNSTEKGDLSSESTVSRIRTEHFPLTLESARPSHTSQYLCASSESWGQPNTEAFFGQGTRLTVV.

The rearrangement joins TRBV10-3 to TRBJ2-1; no firm D call. With 4 bases removed from V and 8 bases from J, the gap between germline ends came to 6 bases. From germline, CDR1 is ENHRY and CDR2 SYGVKD. CDR3 length: 11 amino acids. CDR3 region: CAISGADEQFF. DNA for the CDR3: TGTGCCATCAGTGGCGCCGATGAGCAGTTCTTC.

This clonotype was counted ten times or more. The chain is built from TRBV19 and TRBJ1-5; D gene ambiguous. Per germline, CDR1 LNHDA and CDR2 SQIVND (reference sequence). Trimming shortened V by 8 bases and J by 4 bases, and 15 bases separated the two germline ends. There are 14 residues in the CDR3. CDR3 amino acids: CASDWDGGNQPQHF. The CDR3 nucleotides are TGTGCCAGTGACTGGGATGGTGGTAATCAGCCCCAGCATTTT.

This clonotype was observed many times. The chain uses TRBV5-1 and TRBJ1-2; a weak D match, TRBD1 (5 bases). V was clipped by 1 base and J by 4 bases, with 14 bases between them. The CDR3 spans 15 residues. Germline CDR1 reads SGHRS; CDR2 reads YFSETQ. The CDR3 nucleotides read TGCGCCAGCAGCTTGTGGGCTGGGGCCGGCTATGGCTACACCTTC. Protein product: CASSLWAGAGYGYTF.

The chain joins TRBV28 to TRBJ1-5, with D possibly matching TRBD1 (5 bases). The CDR3 contains 15 residues. The germline V and J ends were trimmed by 3 bases and 3 bases, with 12 bases remaining between them. Germline-derived CDR1 and CDR2 are MDHEN and SYDVKM. The CDR3, as DNA: TGTGCCAGCAGTTTGAGGGGTTCCATCAATCAGCCCCAGCATTTT. Translating it yields CASSLRGSINQPQHF.

On this clonotype: The junction shows a germline mismatch at one end, possibly a read error. The V and J genes are TRBV5-1 and TRBJ2-2; a weak D match, TRBD1 (6 bases). The CDR3 contains 15 residues. CDR1 and CDR2 from the germline V gene are SGHRS and YFSETQ. CDR3 DNA sequence: TGCGCCAGCAGGTTGGACAGCCTGAACACTGGGGAGCTGTTTTTT. Amino acids: CASRLDSLNTGELFF.

The rearrangement joins TRBV9 to TRBJ2-5, with a weak D call TRBD1 (7 bases). There are 14 residues in the CDR3. Between the trimmed V and J ends, which lost 0 bases and 5 bases, there was a span of 11 bases. Germline-derived CDR1 and CDR2 are SGDLS and YYNGEE. This CDR3 reads CASSVAGGTETQYF. The CDR3 coding sequence is TGTGCCAGCAGCGTAGCAGGGGGGACGGAGACCCAGTACTTC.

The chain is built from TRBV2 and TRBJ2-2; no firm D call. This CDR3 is built from 13 residues. The germline CDR1 and CDR2 sequences are SNHLY and FYNNEI. Trimming removed 6 bases from V and 8 bases from J, with 13 bases in between. The CDR3 region has the DNA TGTGCCAGCAGCGTGGGCCCTATTGGGGAGCTGTTTTTT. Translating gives CASSVGPIGELFF.

The chain employs TRBV13 and TRBJ1-3; D call uncertain. Germline V lookup: CDR1 PRHDT, CDR2 FYEKMQ (reference sequence). CDR3 length: 19 residues. Trimming left V 6 bases short and J 0 bases short, with 24 bases between. CDR3 nucleotide sequence: TGTGCCAGCAGTCTAAGTTACCCCCTCGGTCCCCGCTCTGGAAACACCATATATTTT. This translates into CASSLSYPLGPRSGNTIYF.

This clonotype was seen a handful of times. The CDR3 DNA follows: TGTGCCAGCGTCGGAGGGGGGCAGGGTCAGCCCCAGCATTTT. This translates into CASVGGGQGQPQHF. The J gene is TRBJ1-5, the V gene TRBV7-8, with D tentatively TRBD1 (6 bases). The length of the CDR3 is 14 residues. In germline, CDR1 is SGHVS, CDR2 FQNEAQ. Trimming took 8 bases from V and 6 from J, leaving 17 bases between them.

This clonotype was seen many times. The chain combines TRBV6-5 with TRBJ1-2; 8 bases map to TRBD1. V dropped 2 bases and J dropped 2; count of bases not matched to a gene: 7. The CDR3 is 16 amino acids. CDR1 is MNHEY and CDR2 is SVGAGI in the germline V gene. CDR3 protein: CASSYLPTGANYGYTF. The CDR3, as DNA: TGTGCCAGCAGTTACCTCCCGACAGGGGCGAACTATGGCTACACCTTC.

For this clonotype: One junction end disagrees with the germline gene, perhaps due to a read error. This chain uses TRBV7-9 with TRBJ2-7; a weak D match, TRBD2 (5 bases). This CDR3 has 10 residues. Germline V gene lookup returns CDR1 SEHNR and CDR2 FQNEAQ (reference sequence). The CDR3 DNA reads TGCGCCAGCAGCGGAGGTAGGCAGTACTTC. Encoded protein: CASSGGRQYF.

This rearrangement joins TRBV25-1 to TRBJ1-2, with TRBD1 matching over 7 bases. The CDR3 sequence is 12 residues long. The V gene's germline CDR1 is MGHDK and CDR2 SYGVNS. The ends lost 8 bases at V and 4 bases at J; junction bases unmatched: 4. The CDR3 sequence is CASEDRSYGYTF. The CDR3 nucleotides are TGTGCCAGCGAGGACAGGAGCTATGGCTACACCTTC.

This clonotype came up many times. The V gene is TRBV19, the J gene TRBJ2-7; no firm D call. The CDR3 is 12 amino acids. V shed 4 bases and J shed 2 bases, with 6 bases lying between them. Germline-derived CDR1 and CDR2 are LNHDA and SQIVND (reference sequence). The CDR3 here is CASSNSPYEQYF. The CDR3 DNA reads as TGTGCCAGTAGTAACAGCCCCTACGAGCAGTACTTC.

This clonotype turned up a few times. The J gene is TRBJ2-2, the V gene TRBV20-1; TRBD1 matches 11 bases. Germline CDR1 reads DFQATT; CDR2 reads SNEGSKA (reference sequence). The CDR3 contains 15 residues. V lost 2 bases, J lost 7 bases, and 6 bases stayed unmatched. The CDR3 here is CSARKGQGANGELFF. The CDR3 DNA sequence: TGCAGTGCTAGAAAAGGACAGGGGGCTAACGGGGAGCTGTTTTTT.

Remarks on this clonotype: This may be a read error, as it is one base from a much larger clone. The V gene is TRBV14, the J gene TRBJ2-7; TRBD2 is a possible D gene (6 bases). CDR3 length: 15 amino acids. Between the trimmed V and J ends, which lost 4 bases and 3 bases, there was a span of 16 bases. Germline V gene data show CDR1 as SGHDN and CDR2 as FVKESK. The chain's CDR3 is CASSRERSGVYEQYF. CDR3 coding DNA: TGTGCCAGCAGCCGAGAAAGGTCGGGAGTCTACGAGCAGTACTTC.

The rearrangement uses TRBV10-3 and TRBJ2-6; possible D gene TRBD2, 5 bases. The germline V gene has CDR1 ENHRY and CDR2 SYGVKD. The CDR3 sequence is 17 residues long. The germline V and J ends were trimmed by 2 bases and 0 bases, with 11 bases remaining between them. The CDR3 loop is CAISEPSGSSGANVLTF. The CDR3 coding sequence is TGTGCCATCAGTGAGCCCAGCGGAAGCTCTGGGGCCAACGTCCTGACTTTC.

This clonotype was detected many times. The chain joins TRBV2 to TRBJ2-7; the match to TRBD2 covers 11 bases. The CDR3 runs to 16 residues. With V trimmed by 2 bases and J by 4 bases, 7 bases remained unmatched. Germline CDR1 SNHLY, CDR2 FYNNEI. The CDR3 here is CASSETGTSGSYEQYF. The CDR3 DNA reads as TGTGCCAGCAGTGAAACTGGAACTAGCGGGAGTTACGAGCAGTACTTC.

The table lists this clonotype with many counts. This rearrangement joins TRBV5-1 to TRBJ1-1; possible D gene TRBD1, 6 bases. The V and J ends lost 2 bases and 6 bases respectively, with 20 bases between them. This CDR3 contains 16 residues. Germline V gene lookup returns CDR1 SGHRS and CDR2 YFSETQ. CDR3 nucleotides: TGCGCCAGCAGCTTCAGCCAATTGGGGGCCTTGGCTGAAGCTTTCTTT. It is translated as CASSFSQLGALAEAFF.

There are many counts of this clonotype. The chain links TRBV7-9 to TRBJ1-2, with D perhaps TRBD1 (6 bases). The CDR3 runs to 13 residues. Trimming removed 2 bases at V and 6 bases at J, with 10 bases between. From germline, CDR1 is SEHNR and CDR2 FQNEAQ (reference sequence). CDR3 sequence: CASSLPDRDGYTF. Here the CDR3 DNA reads TGTGCCAGCAGCTTACCGGACAGAGATGGCTACACCTTC.

V is TRBV2 and J is TRBJ1-5; TRBD1 might be the D (6 bases). Germline values: CDR1 SNHLY, CDR2 FYNNEI. This CDR3 has 13 residues. The germline V and J ends were trimmed by 7 bases and 6 bases, with 13 bases remaining between them. Here the CDR3 reads CASTRTDGQPQHF. The CDR3, as DNA: TGTGCCAGCACTCGGACAGACGGTCAGCCCCAGCATTTT.

Of note for this clonotype: The conserved closing phenylalanine or tryptophan is absent in this CDR3, likely reflecting a read error. The DNA is left out, because the CDR3 cannot be placed on it with certainty; the CDR3 is given as TCRdb lists it. The chain employs TRBV7-2 and TRBJ1-1; the D call in the table, TRBD1, was not verified against the DNA. The CDR3 is 10 amino acids in total, end residues counted. Looked up from germline, CDR1 is SGHTA and CDR2 is FQGNSA. The chain's CDR3 is CASTPVWSDY.

The rearrangement joins TRBV20-1 to TRBJ1-2, with D possibly being TRBD1 (5 bases). With 6 bases removed from V and 7 bases from J, the gap between germline ends came to 15 bases. The CDR3 extends over 12 amino acids. The germline V gene has CDR1 DFQATT and CDR2 SNEGSKA (reference sequence). CDR3 in amino acids: CSAGTLSGGYTF. The CDR3 bases are TGCAGTGCCGGGACTTTATCCGGTGGCTACACCTTC.

There are a few counts of this clonotype. This chain connects TRBV4-1 to TRBJ1-1, with 8 bases matching TRBD1. V was clipped by 2 bases and J by 7 bases; unmatched bases: 9. The CDR3 contains 15 residues. Germline CDR1 reads MGHRA; CDR2 reads YSYEKL. In DNA form, the CDR3 reads TGCGCCAGCAGCCAATTCGCAGGGGGCAATGATGAAGCTTTCTTT. Amino acid sequence: CASSQFAGGNDEAFF.

The J gene is TRBJ1-5, the V gene TRBV10-3; 8 positions agree with TRBD1. CDR1 and CDR2 from the germline V gene are ENHRY and SYGVKD. The V segment lost 8 bases and the J segment 12 bases; nucleotides outside the gene matches: 9. The CDR3 covers 12 residues. CDR3 amino acids: CAISGQGALQHF. The CDR3 DNA follows: TGTGCCATCTCTGGGCAGGGGGCTCTCCAGCATTTT.

The chain carries TRBV9 and TRBJ2-5; D unresolved. The V gene's germline CDR1 is SGDLS and CDR2 YYNGEE. CDR3 length equals 16 residues. The V and J ends lost 4 bases and 0 bases respectively, with 16 bases between them. The DNA for the CDR3 is TGTGCCAGCAGCCCCAGAGGCAGTCAGGACCAAGAGACCCAGTACTTC. Amino acids: CASSPRGSQDQETQYF.

The V call is TRBV7-8, the J call TRBJ2-7; D is perhaps TRBD2 (6 bases). The CDR3 sequence is 15 residues long. Trimming removed 0 bases from V and 3 bases from J, with 12 bases in between. Per the germline V gene, CDR1 is SGHVS and CDR2 is FQNEAQ. The CDR3 nucleotides are TGTGCCAGCAGCTTAGCACGGGAGTTATTCTACGAGCAGTACTTC. Its protein is CASSLARELFYEQYF.

The chain joins TRBV20-1 to TRBJ1-6; D not resolved. Germline V gene sequence: CDR1 DFQATT, CDR2 SNEGSKA (reference sequence). CDR3 size: 13 residues. CDR3 residues: CSARGSDNSPLHF. In DNA form, the CDR3 reads TGCAGCGCCCGCGGGTCGGATAATTCACCCCTCCACTTT.